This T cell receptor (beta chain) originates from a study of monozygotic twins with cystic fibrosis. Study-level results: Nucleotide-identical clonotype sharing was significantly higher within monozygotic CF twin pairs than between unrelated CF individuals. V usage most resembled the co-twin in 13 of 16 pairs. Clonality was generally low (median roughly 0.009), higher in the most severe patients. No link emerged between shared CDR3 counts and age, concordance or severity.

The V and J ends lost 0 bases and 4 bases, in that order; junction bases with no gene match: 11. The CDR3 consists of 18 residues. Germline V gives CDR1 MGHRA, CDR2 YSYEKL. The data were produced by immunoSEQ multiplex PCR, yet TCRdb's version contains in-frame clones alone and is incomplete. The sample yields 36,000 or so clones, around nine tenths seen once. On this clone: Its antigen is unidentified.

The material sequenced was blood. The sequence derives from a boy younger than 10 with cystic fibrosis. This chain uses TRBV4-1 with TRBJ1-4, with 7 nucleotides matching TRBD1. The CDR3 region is CASSQEPPTGMINEKLFF. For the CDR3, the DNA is TGCGCCAGCAGCCAAGAACCACCGACAGGGATGATTAATGAAAAACTGTTTTTT.